What follows are 3 T cell receptor beta chains derived from one specimen sequenced in a study of vaccination effects on CD4 cells after COVID-19. ViraFEST assay sequencing came after antigen-specific CD4+ T cells were expanded with viral peptide pools. Upon completion of approximately ten days in culture, CD4+ T cells were isolated. Vaccine recipients lacked prior SARS-CoV-2 infection and had negative nucleocapsid antibodies. Assay: immunoSEQ multiplex PCR; the TCRdb copy retains only in-frame clones and omits some. The sample contains some 69,000 clones, roughly 79% of which appear only once. Their antigens are not known. Sequencing was performed on CD4+ T cells from PBMCs cultured with HCoV-NL63 spike peptides, taken before COVID-19 vaccination. Source of these receptors: a human donor who received a COVID-19 vaccine.

The rearrangement joins TRBV6-6 to TRBJ2-7; D is uncertain. CDR3 length: 14 amino acids. CDR1 is MNHNY and CDR2 is SVGAGI in the germline V gene (reference sequence). Trimming removed 8 bases from V and 1 base from J, with 15 bases in between. The CDR3 sequence: CASQSGLGSYEQYV. CDR3 nucleotide sequence: TGTGCCAGCCAAAGTGGCCTCGGGTCCTACGAGCAGTACGTC.

The chain combines TRBV19 with TRBJ1-3; a weak D match, TRBD1 (5 bases). CDR3 length: 15 amino acids. Deletions cut 5 bases from V and 3 bases from J, with 14 bases between. Germline V gene lookup returns CDR1 LNHDA and CDR2 SQIVND (reference sequence). The CDR3 DNA reads as TGTGCCAGTAGTTACGGGGCCAGCAATGGAAACACCATATATTTT. This sequence encodes CASSYGASNGNTIYF.

The J gene is TRBJ1-2, the V gene TRBV9; 7 bases match TRBD1. The CDR3 runs to 17 residues. CDR1 and CDR2 (germline): SGDLS, YYNGEE. The V and J ends lost 0 bases and 2 bases, in that order; junction bases with no gene match: 10. This CDR3 is CASSVGPTGILNYGYTF. Written as DNA, the CDR3 is TGTGCCAGCAGCGTAGGCCCGACAGGGATATTGAACTATGGCTACACCTTC.